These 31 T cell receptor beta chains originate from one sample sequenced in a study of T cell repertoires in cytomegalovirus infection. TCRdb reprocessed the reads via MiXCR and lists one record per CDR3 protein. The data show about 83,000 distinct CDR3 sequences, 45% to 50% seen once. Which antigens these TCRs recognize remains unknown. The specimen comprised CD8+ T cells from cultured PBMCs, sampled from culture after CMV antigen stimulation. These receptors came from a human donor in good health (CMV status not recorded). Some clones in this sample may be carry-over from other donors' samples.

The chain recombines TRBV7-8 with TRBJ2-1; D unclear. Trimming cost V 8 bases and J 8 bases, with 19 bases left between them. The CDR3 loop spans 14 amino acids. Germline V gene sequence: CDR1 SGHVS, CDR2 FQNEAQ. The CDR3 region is CASQPRFFRDEQFF. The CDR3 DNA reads TGTGCCAGCCAGCCCAGATTCTTTCGGGATGAGCAGTTCTTC.

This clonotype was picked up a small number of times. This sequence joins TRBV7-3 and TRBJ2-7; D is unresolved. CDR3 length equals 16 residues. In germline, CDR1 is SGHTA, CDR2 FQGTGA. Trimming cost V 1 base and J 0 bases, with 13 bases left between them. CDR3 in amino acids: CASSLRPAGSSYEQYF. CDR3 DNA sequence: TGTGCCAGCAGCTTAAGGCCTGCTGGAAGCTCCTACGAGCAGTACTTC.

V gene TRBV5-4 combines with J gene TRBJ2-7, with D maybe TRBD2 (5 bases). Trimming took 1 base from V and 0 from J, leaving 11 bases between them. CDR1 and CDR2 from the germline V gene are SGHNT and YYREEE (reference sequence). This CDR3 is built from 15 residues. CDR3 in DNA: TGTGCCAGCAGCTTGTGGGAGAGGAGCTCCTACGAGCAGTACTTC. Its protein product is CASSLWERSSYEQYF. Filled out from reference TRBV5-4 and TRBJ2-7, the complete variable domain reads ETGVTQSPTHLIKTRGQQVTLRCSSQSGHNTVSWYQQALGQGPQFIFQYYREEENGRGNFPPRFSGLQFPNYSSELNVNALELDDSALYLCASSLWERSSYEQYFGPGTRLTVT.

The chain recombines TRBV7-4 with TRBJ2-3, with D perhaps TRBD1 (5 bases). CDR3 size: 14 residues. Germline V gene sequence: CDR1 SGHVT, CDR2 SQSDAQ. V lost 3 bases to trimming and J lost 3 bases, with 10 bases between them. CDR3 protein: CASSLGRPTDTQYF. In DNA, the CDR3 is TGTGCCAGCAGCTTGGGGCGGCCTACAGATACGCAGTATTTT. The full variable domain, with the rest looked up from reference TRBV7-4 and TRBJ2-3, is GAGVSQSPRYKVAKRGRDVALRCDSISGHVTLYWYRQTLGQGSEVLTYSQSDAQRDKSGRPSGRFSAERPERSVSTLKIQRTEQGDSAVYLCASSLGRPTDTQYFGPGTRLTVL.

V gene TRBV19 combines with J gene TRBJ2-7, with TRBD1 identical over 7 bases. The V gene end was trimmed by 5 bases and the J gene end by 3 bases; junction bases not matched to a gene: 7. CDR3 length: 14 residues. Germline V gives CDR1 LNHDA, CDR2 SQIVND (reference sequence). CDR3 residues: CASSGRTGIYEQYF. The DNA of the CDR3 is TGTGCCAGTAGTGGCCGGACAGGCATCTACGAGCAGTACTTC.

The CDR3 nucleotides are TGTGCCAGCAGTTCCAACGACGGATTCGAAGAGACCCAGTACTTC. Its protein product is CASSSNDGFEETQYF. The J gene is TRBJ2-5, the V gene TRBV28; D is undetermined. The length of the CDR3 is 15 residues. Germline loops: CDR1 MDHEN, CDR2 SYDVKM. V was cut by 4 bases and J by 3 bases, with 15 bases left in between.

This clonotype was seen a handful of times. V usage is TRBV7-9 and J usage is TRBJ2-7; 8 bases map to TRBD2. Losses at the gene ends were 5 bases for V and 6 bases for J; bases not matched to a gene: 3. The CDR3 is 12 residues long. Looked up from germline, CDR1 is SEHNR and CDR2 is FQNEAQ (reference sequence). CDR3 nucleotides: TGTGCCAGCAGCGATGGGACTAGCGAGCAGTACTTC. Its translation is CASSDGTSEQYF. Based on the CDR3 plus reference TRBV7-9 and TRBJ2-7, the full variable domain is DTGVSQNPRHKITKRGQNVTFRCDPISEHNRLYWYRQTLGQGPEFLTYFQNEAQLEKSRLLSDRFSAERPKGSFSTLEIQRTEQGDSAMYLCASSDGTSEQYFGPGTRLTVT.

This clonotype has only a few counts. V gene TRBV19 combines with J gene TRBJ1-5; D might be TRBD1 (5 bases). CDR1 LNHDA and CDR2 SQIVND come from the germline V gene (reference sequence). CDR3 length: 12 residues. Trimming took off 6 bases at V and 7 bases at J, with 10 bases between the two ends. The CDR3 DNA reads TGTGCCAGTAGAACAGGAGGGCAGCCCCAGCATTTT. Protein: CASRTGGQPQHF.

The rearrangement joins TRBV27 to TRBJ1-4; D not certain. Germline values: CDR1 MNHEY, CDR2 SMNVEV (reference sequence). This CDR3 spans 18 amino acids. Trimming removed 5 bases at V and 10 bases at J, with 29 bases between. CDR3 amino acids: CASSPDYPGAGPSGKLFF. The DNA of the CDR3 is TGTGCCAGCAGTCCCGATTACCCCGGCGCGGGCCCGTCCGGAAAACTGTTTTTT.

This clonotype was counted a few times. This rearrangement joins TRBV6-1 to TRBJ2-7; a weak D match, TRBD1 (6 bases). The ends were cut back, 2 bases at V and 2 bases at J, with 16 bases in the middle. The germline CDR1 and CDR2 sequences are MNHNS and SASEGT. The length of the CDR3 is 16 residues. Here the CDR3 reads CASSEWSTKGAYEQYF. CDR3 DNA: TGTGCCAGCAGTGAATGGTCGACAAAGGGGGCCTACGAGCAGTACTTC.

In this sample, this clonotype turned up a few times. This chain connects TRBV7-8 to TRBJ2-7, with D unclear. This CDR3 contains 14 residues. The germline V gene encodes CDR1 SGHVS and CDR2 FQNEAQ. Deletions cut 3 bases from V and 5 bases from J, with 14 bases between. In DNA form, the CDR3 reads TGTGCCAGCAGCTTGGAGACCCCTGCCGACGAGCAGTACTTC. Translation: CASSLETPADEQYF.

CDR3 sequence reads: CASRLRTGGRETQYF. The CDR3 bases are TGTGCCAGCCGACTCAGAACAGGGGGCCGCGAGACCCAGTACTTC. The rearrangement joins TRBV27 to TRBJ2-5, with 9 positions matching TRBD1. This CDR3 spans 15 amino acids. Germline V gene sequence: CDR1 MNHEY, CDR2 SMNVEV (reference sequence). The ends lost 8 bases at V and 5 bases at J; junction bases unmatched: 12.

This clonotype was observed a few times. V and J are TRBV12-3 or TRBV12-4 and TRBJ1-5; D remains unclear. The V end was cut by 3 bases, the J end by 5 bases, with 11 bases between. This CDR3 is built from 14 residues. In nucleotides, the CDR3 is TGTGCCAGCAGTTTGGTAATGACGGATCAGCCCCAGCATTTT. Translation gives CASSLVMTDQPQHF.

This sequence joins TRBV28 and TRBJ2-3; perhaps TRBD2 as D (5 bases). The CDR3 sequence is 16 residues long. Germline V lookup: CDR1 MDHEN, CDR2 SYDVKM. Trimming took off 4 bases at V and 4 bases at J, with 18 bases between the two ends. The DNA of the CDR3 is TGTGCCAGCAGTTCAGCTATGGCGGGCCCGTCAGATACGCAGTATTTT. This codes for CASSSAMAGPSDTQYF.

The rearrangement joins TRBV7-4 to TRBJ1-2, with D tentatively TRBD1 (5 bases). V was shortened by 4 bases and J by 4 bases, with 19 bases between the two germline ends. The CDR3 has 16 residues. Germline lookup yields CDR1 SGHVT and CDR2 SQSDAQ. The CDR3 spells CASSSRGPGRGYGYTF. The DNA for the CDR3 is TGTGCCAGCAGCTCTAGAGGGCCAGGGAGAGGCTATGGCTACACCTTC. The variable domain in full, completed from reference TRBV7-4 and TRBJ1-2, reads GAGVSQSPRYKVAKRGRDVALRCDSISGHVTLYWYRQTLGQGSEVLTYSQSDAQRDKSGRPSGRFSAERPERSVSTLKIQRTEQGDSAVYLCASSSRGPGRGYGYTFGSGTRLTVV.

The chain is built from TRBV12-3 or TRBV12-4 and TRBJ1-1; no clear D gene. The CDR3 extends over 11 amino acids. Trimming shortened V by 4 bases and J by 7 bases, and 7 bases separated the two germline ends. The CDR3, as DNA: TGTGCCAGCAGTTACGGGGATGAAGCTTTCTTT. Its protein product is CASSYGDEAFF.

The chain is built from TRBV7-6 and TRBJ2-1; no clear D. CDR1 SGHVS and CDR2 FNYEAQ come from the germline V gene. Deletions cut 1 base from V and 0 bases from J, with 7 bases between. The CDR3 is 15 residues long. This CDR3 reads CASSLDYSSYNEQFF. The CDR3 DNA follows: TGTGCCAGCAGCTTAGACTACAGCTCCTACAATGAGCAGTTCTTC.

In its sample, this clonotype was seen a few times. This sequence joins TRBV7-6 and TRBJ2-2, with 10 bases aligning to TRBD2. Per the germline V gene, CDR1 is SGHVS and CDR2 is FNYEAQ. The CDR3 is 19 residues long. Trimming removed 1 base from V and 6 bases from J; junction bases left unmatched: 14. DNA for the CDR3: TGTGCCAGCAGCTTAGGGCTAGCGGGAGAGACCCCTGGGTCCGGGGAGCTGTTTTTT. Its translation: CASSLGLAGETPGSGELFF.

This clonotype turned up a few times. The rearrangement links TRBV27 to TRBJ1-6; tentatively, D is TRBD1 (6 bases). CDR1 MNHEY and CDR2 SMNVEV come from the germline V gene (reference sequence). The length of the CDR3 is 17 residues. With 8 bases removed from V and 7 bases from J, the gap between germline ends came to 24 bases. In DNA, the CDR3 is TGTGCCAGCCCACTAAAAACAGGGCCCGAGGGGAATTCACCCCTCCACTTT. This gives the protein CASPLKTGPEGNSPLHF.

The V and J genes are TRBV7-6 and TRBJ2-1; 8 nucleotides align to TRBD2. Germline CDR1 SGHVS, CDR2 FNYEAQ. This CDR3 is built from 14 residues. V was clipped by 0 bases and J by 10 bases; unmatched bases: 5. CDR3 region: CASSLARGVREQFF. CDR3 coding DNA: TGTGCCAGCAGCTTAGCGCGGGGGGTTCGGGAGCAGTTCTTC.

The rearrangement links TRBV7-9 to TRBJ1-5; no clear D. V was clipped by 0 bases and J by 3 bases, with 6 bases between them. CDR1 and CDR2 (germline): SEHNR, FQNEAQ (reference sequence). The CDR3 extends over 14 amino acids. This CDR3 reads CASSLAVFNQPQHF. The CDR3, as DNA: TGTGCCAGCAGCTTAGCGGTGTTCAATCAGCCCCAGCATTTT. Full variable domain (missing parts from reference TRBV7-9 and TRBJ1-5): DTGVSQNPRHKITKRGQNVTFRCDPISEHNRLYWYRQTLGQGPEFLTYFQNEAQLEKSRLLSDRFSAERPKGSFSTLEIQRTEQGDSAMYLCASSLAVFNQPQHFGDGTRLSIL.

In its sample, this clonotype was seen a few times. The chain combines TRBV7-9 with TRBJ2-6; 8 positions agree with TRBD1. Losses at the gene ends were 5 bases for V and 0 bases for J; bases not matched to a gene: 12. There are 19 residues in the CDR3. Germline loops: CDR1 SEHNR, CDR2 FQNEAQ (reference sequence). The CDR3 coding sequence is TGTGCCAGCAGCACGGACAGGGTCGAGGCCAACTCTGGGGCCAACGTCCTGACTTTC. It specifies CASSTDRVEANSGANVLTF.

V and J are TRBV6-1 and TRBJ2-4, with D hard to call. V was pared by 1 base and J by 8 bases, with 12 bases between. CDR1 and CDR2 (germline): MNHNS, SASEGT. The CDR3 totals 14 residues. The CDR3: CASSEGQAGDIQYF. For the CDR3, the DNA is TGTGCCAGCAGTGAAGGGCAGGCTGGAGACATTCAGTACTTC.

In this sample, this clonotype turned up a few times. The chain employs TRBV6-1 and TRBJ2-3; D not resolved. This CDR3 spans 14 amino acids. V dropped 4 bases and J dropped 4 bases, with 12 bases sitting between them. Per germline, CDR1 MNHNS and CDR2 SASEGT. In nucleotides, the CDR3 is TGTGCCAGCAGTGCCGGAGACCGGGCAGATACGCAGTATTTT. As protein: CASSAGDRADTQYF.

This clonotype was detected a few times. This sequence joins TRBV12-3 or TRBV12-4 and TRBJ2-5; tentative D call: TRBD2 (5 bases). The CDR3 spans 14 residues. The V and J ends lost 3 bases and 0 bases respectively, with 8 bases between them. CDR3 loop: CASSFRDNQETQYF. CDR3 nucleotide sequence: TGTGCCAGCAGTTTCCGGGATAACCAAGAGACCCAGTACTTC.

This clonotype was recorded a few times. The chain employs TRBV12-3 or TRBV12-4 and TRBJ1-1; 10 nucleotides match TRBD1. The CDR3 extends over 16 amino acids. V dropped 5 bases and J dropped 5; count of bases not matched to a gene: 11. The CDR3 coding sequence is TGTGCCAGCAGTGGCGATCTCGGGACAGGGGAGACTGAAGCTTTCTTT. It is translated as CASSGDLGTGETEAFF.

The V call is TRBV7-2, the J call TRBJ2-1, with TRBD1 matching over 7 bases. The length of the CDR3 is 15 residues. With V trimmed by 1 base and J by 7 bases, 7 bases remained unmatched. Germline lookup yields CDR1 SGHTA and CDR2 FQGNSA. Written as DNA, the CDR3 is TGTGCCAGCAGCTTAGATTCAGGGGGACGTAATGAGCAGTTCTTC. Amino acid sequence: CASSLDSGGRNEQFF.

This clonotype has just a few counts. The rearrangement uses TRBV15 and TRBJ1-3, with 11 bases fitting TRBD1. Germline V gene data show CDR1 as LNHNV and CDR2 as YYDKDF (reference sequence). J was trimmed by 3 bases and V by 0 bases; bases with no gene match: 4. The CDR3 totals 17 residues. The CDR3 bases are TGTGCCACCAGCAGAGATCTGGACAGGGGGCTTGGAAACACCATATATTTT. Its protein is CATSRDLDRGLGNTIYF.

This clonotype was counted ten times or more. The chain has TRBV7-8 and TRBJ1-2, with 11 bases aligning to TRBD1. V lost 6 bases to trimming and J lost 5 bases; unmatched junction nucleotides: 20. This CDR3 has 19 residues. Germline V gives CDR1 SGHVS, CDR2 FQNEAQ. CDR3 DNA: TGTGCCAGCAGACCCATAAAGGGACAGGGGGACCTTGGGGGTTATGGCTACACCTTC. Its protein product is CASRPIKGQGDLGGYGYTF.

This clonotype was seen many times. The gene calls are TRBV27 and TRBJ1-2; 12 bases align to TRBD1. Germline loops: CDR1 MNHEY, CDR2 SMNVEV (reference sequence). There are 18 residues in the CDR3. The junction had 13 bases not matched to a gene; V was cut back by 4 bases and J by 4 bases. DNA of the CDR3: TGTGCCAGCAGTTCCCCCCGGGACAGGGGGCGTCTCGGCTATGGCTACACCTTC. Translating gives CASSSPRDRGRLGYGYTF.

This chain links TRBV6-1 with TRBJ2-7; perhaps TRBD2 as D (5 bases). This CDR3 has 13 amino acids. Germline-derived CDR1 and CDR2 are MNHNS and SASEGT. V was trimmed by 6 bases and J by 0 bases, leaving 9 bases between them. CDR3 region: CASRGVSSYEQYF. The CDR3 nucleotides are TGTGCCAGCAGGGGAGTGAGCTCCTACGAGCAGTACTTC.